This record looks at one TCR beta chain sequence and its context. Germline CDR1 and CDR2: MNHEY and SVGAGI. The CDR3 extends over 14 amino acids. The V gene lost 4 bases and the J gene lost 3 bases, with 12 bases spanning the gap. TCRdb keeps only in-frame clones here, not all; method: immunoSEQ multiplex PCR. The sample lists some 160,000 clones, approximately 73% occurring once. These data belong to a study of blood T cell repertoires in COVID-19. The V call is TRBV6-5, the J call TRBJ2-5, with D uncertain. The origin of this receptor is a man in his fifties or sixties with acute or convalescent COVID-19. The sample comprised peripheral blood. The CDR3 spells CASSSTPLEETQYF. The CDR3, as DNA: TGTGCCAGCAGTTCCACTCCCCTTGAAGAGACCCAGTACTTC.